This entry lists 32 T cell receptor beta chains sequenced from one sample in a study of T cell responses to AZD1222 COVID-19 vaccine. Profiled with immunoSEQ multiplex PCR; TCRdb holds only in-frame clones, not every one. The data show roughly 120,000 clones, roughly 91% seen once. The material sequenced was peripheral blood, taken on day 0 of AZD1222 vaccination. These receptors originate from an adult in good health.

This clone was detected once. V usage is TRBV14 and J usage is TRBJ2-7; 7 bases match TRBD1. Trimming took 0 bases from V and 6 from J; bases not matched to a gene: 11. CDR1 SGHDN and CDR2 FVKESK come from the germline V gene. This CDR3 spans 16 amino acids. CDR3 region: CASSQDGDIGGLEQYF. The CDR3 coding sequence is TGTGCCAGCAGCCAAGATGGTGATATAGGGGGCCTCGAGCAGTACTTC. The whole variable domain, filled in from reference TRBV14 and TRBJ2-7, reads EAGVTQFPSHSVIEKGQTVTLRCDPISGHDNLYWYRRVMGKEIKFLLHFVKESKQDESGMPNNRFLAERTGGTYSTLKVQPAELEDSGVYFCASSQDGDIGGLEQYFGPGTRLTVT.

This chain links TRBV5-5 with TRBJ1-6; D unclear. V was cut by 3 bases and J by 12 bases, with 13 bases left in between. The CDR3 covers 13 residues. Germline CDR1 and CDR2: SGHKS and YYEKEE (reference sequence). The CDR3 protein is CASSSTSIRPLHF. The CDR3 DNA follows: TGTGCCAGCAGCTCGACATCCATTCGACCCCTCCACTTT.

This clone has a single count. This sequence joins TRBV25-1 and TRBJ2-7; D is tentatively TRBD1 or TRBD2 (6 bases each). V was clipped by 5 bases and J by 3 bases, with 17 bases between them. CDR1 MGHDK and CDR2 SYGVNS come from the germline V gene. The CDR3 is 15 amino acids. The chain's CDR3 is CASSTLGGYGYEQYF. As DNA, the CDR3 is TGTGCCAGCAGTACACTAGGGGGGTATGGCTACGAGCAGTACTTC.

This chain uses TRBV6-5 with TRBJ1-2; no firm D call. CDR1 and CDR2 (germline): MNHEY, SVGAGI. The CDR3 loop spans 15 amino acids. The V end lost 0 bases, the J end lost 3 bases, and 11 bases lay between the germline ends. In DNA form, the CDR3 reads TGTGCCAGCAGTTACTCGGGCGGGCTATACTATGGCTACACCTTC. This translates into CASSYSGGLYYGYTF.

About this clone itself: Germline is not matched at one junction end, which may reflect a read error. In DNA, the CDR3 is TGTGCCAGCAGCCTAACAGGGTACAATGAGCAGTTCTTC. Its translation is CASSLTGYNEQFF. The chain combines TRBV7-3 with TRBJ2-1; the D gene is possibly TRBD1 (6 bases). Germline CDR1 SGHTA, CDR2 FQGTGA. There are 13 residues in the CDR3.

V usage is TRBV19 and J usage is TRBJ2-1; 10 nucleotides align to TRBD1. The V gene's germline CDR1 is LNHDA and CDR2 SQIVND (reference sequence). CDR3 length: 15 residues. V trimming: 7 bases; J trimming: 8 bases; junction bases outside the gene matches: 11. This chain's CDR3 is CASTSPGQGFDEQFF. The CDR3 DNA sequence: TGTGCCAGTACCTCCCCGGGACAGGGGTTCGATGAGCAGTTCTTC.

The CDR3 reads CASSLDLPGRSNTEAFF. The CDR3 region has the DNA TGTGCCAGCAGCTTGGACCTCCCCGGACGGTCGAACACTGAAGCTTTCTTT. V gene TRBV5-5 combines with J gene TRBJ1-1; D remains ambiguous. Germline V gene data show CDR1 as SGHKS and CDR2 as YYEKEE (reference sequence). The CDR3 contains 17 residues. Trimming took 0 bases from V and 1 from J, leaving 16 bases between them. Based on the CDR3 plus reference TRBV5-5 and TRBJ1-1, the full variable domain is DAGVTQSPTHLIKTRGQQVTLRCSPISGHKSVSWYQQVLGQGPQFIFQYYEKEERGRGNFPDRFSARQFPNYSSELNVNALLLGDSALYLCASSLDLPGRSNTEAFFGQGTRLTVV.

This clone came up once. The rearrangement links TRBV9 to TRBJ1-6, with TRBD1 as a possible D gene (5 bases). CDR1 is SGDLS and CDR2 is YYNGEE in the germline V gene. V dropped 1 base and J dropped 8 bases, with 16 bases sitting between them. This CDR3 is built from 16 residues. CDR3 sequence (DNA): TGTGCCAGCAGCGTAAGAATAGGGGAGGTTGATTCACCCCTCCACTTT. Amino acids: CASSVRIGEVDSPLHF.

CDR3 in DNA: TGTGCCACCAGTGACTACAGGGATCGAGCTTTCTTT. This codes for CATSDYRDRAFF. The chain joins TRBV24-1 to TRBJ1-1, with D possibly TRBD1 on 6 matching bases. The CDR3 contains 12 residues. Germline V gene sequence: CDR1 KGHDR, CDR2 SFDVKD. V was trimmed by 4 bases and J by 10 bases, leaving 12 bases between them.

The table lists this clone with a count of one. The chain recombines TRBV3-1 (or the pseudogene TRBV3-2) with TRBJ2-4, with a possible D match to TRBD1 (6 bases). Germline CDR1 LGHDT, CDR2 YNNKEL (reference sequence). The V end lost 2 bases, the J end lost 0 bases, and 14 bases lay between the germline ends. This CDR3 has 17 residues. CDR3 coding DNA: TGTGCCAGCAGCCAACCATCCGTGGGGGCAGCCAAAAACATTCAGTACTTC. Translated: CASSQPSVGAAKNIQYF.

The rearrangement joins TRBV19 to TRBJ1-3; no firm D call. The CDR3 is 14 amino acids. Trimming removed 6 bases from V and 0 bases from J, with 9 bases in between. Germline-derived CDR1 and CDR2 are LNHDA and SQIVND (reference sequence). The CDR3 region has the DNA TGTGCCAGTAGCAGTACTAACTCTGGAAACACCATATATTTT. This sequence encodes CASSSTNSGNTIYF. Full variable domain (rest looked up from reference TRBV19 and TRBJ1-3): DGGITQSPKYLFRKEGQNVTLSCEQNLNHDAMYWYRQDPGQGLRLIYYSQIVNDFQKGDIAEGYSVSREKKESFPLTVTSAQKNPTAFYLCASSSTNSGNTIYFGEGSWLTVV.

V gene TRBV5-8 combines with J gene TRBJ2-5, with TRBD2 as a possible D gene (5 bases). V was clipped by 0 bases and J by 3 bases, with 12 bases between them. The CDR3 covers 15 residues. From germline, CDR1 is SGHTS and CDR2 YDEGEE. CDR3 DNA: TGTGCCAGCAGCTTGGGTGGGAGTGGTGAAGAGACCCAGTACTTC. Translating it yields CASSLGGSGEETQYF.

The chain uses TRBV2 and TRBJ2-7, with 9 bases lining up with TRBD1. With 2 bases clipped from V and 4 bases from J, the junction kept 6 bases outside the gene matches. CDR1 SNHLY and CDR2 FYNNEI come from the germline V gene. There are 15 residues in the CDR3. DNA of the CDR3: TGTGCCAGCAGTGAAAATGGGGACAGGGCATACGAGCAGTACTTC. Its protein is CASSENGDRAYEQYF.

This chain links TRBV18 with TRBJ2-7; D uncertain. The CDR3 contains 13 residues. V was trimmed by 2 bases and J by 5 bases, leaving 10 bases between them. The germline CDR1 and CDR2 sequences are KGHSH and LQKENI. CDR3 sequence: CASSPTTPDEQYF. The CDR3 region has the DNA TGTGCCAGCTCACCAACTACCCCCGACGAGCAGTACTTC.

The chain couples TRBV13 to TRBJ2-5; weak D call: TRBD2 (5 bases). The ends were cut back, 5 bases at V and 2 bases at J, with 15 bases in the middle. Looked up from germline, CDR1 is PRHDT and CDR2 is FYEKMQ (reference sequence). The CDR3 has 15 residues. The CDR3 loop is CASSHERANQETQYF. Here the CDR3 DNA reads TGTGCCAGCAGCCACGAGAGGGCAAATCAAGAGACCCAGTACTTC.

The V and J genes are TRBV6-5 and TRBJ1-1; no definite D call. From germline, CDR1 is MNHEY and CDR2 SVGAGI. The CDR3 is made up of 12 amino acids. The ends were cut back, 4 bases at V and 6 bases at J, with 9 bases in the middle. CDR3 protein: CASSLWGSEAFF. The CDR3 region has the DNA TGTGCCAGCAGTTTATGGGGTTCTGAAGCTTTCTTT.

The chain recombines TRBV12-2 with TRBJ1-5; the table's D call TRBD1 went unverified against the DNA. TRBV12-2 is shown as a pseudogene. This CDR3 contains 16 residues. The chain's CDR3 is CASRPHTGRTNQPQHF. CDR3 bases: TGTGCAAGTCGCCCGCACACAGGCAGAACTAATCAGCCCCAGCATTTT.

This chain joins TRBV6-5 and TRBJ1-6; unclear D gene. The V end was cut by 6 bases, the J end by 8 bases, with 17 bases between. The germline V gene encodes CDR1 MNHEY and CDR2 SVGAGI. The CDR3 is made up of 15 amino acids. The CDR3, as DNA: TGTGCCAGCAGGAGGGTCCTTACCTTCGATTCACCCCTCCACTTT. Translated: CASRRVLTFDSPLHF.

V and J are TRBV4-1 and TRBJ2-7; a possible D gene is TRBD1 (6 bases). V lost 0 bases to trimming and J lost 3 bases, with 12 bases between them. The CDR3 extends over 15 amino acids. Germline CDR1 and CDR2: MGHRA and YSYEKL. This chain's CDR3 is CASSQDQGNYYEQYF. CDR3 bases: TGCGCCAGCAGCCAAGACCAGGGGAACTACTACGAGCAGTACTTC.

The V call is TRBV5-1, the J call TRBJ2-1, with D unresolved. Germline V gives CDR1 SGHRS, CDR2 YFSETQ. The CDR3 has 15 residues. V lost 3 bases and J 6 bases, leaving 16 bases between the germline ends. The CDR3 nucleotides are TGCGCCAGCAGCTCGACCAGCCCTTTGGTCAATGAGCAGTTCTTC. This translates into CASSSTSPLVNEQFF.

The chain recombines TRBV19 with TRBJ1-2, with D possibly being TRBD1 (5 bases). The CDR3 extends over 15 amino acids. V lost 3 bases and J 3 bases, leaving 14 bases between the germline ends. CDR1 is LNHDA, CDR2 SQIVND, per germline (reference sequence). The CDR3 is CASSMQGGSDYGYTF. The CDR3 region has the DNA TGTGCCAGTAGTATGCAGGGTGGTTCGGACTATGGCTACACCTTC.

This sequence joins TRBV12-5 and TRBJ2-1, with TRBD2 as a possible D gene (6 bases). Germline CDR1 reads LGHNT; CDR2 reads FRNRAP. Trimming cost V 1 base and J 1 base, with 8 bases left between them. This CDR3 is 15 amino acids long. For the CDR3, the DNA is TGTGCTAGTGGTTTGGGGGGGACTTCCTACAATGAGCAGTTCTTC. It is translated as CASGLGGTSYNEQFF.

V is TRBV7-9 and J is TRBJ2-6, with TRBD1 as a possible D gene (6 bases). The V end lost 4 bases, the J end lost 5 bases, and 9 bases lay between the germline ends. Per the germline V gene, CDR1 is SEHNR and CDR2 is FQNEAQ (reference sequence). There are 14 residues in the CDR3. CDR3 residues: CASSSDRWANVLTF. CDR3 bases: TGTGCCAGCAGCTCAGACAGGTGGGCCAACGTCCTGACTTTC.

The J gene is TRBJ2-3, the V gene TRBV28; tentative D call: TRBD1 (5 bases). The length of the CDR3 is 14 residues. V was cut by 8 bases and J by 1 base, with 13 bases left in between. Per germline, CDR1 MDHEN and CDR2 SYDVKM. The CDR3 is CASRFMGRTDTQYF. For the CDR3, the DNA is TGTGCCAGCCGGTTTATGGGGCGCACAGATACGCAGTATTTT.

The chain links TRBV25-1 to TRBJ1-5; D unclear. This CDR3 comprises 13 residues. The germline gives CDR1 MGHDK, CDR2 SYGVNS. V dropped 3 bases and J dropped 0 bases, with 3 bases sitting between them. CDR3 protein: CASSDLSNQPQHF. The CDR3 DNA follows: TGTGCCAGCAGTGATCTTAGCAATCAGCCCCAGCATTTT.

The chain recombines TRBV5-1 with TRBJ1-4, with TRBD1 matching 7 bases. The germline V gene encodes CDR1 SGHRS and CDR2 YFSETQ. CDR3 length: 18 amino acids. The trim removed 3 bases at V and 0 bases at J, leaving 11 bases unmatched. The CDR3 bases are TGCGCCAGCAGCTCCCCCCCCGGGACAGCCGCAACTAATGAAAAACTGTTTTTT. Translation: CASSSPPGTAATNEKLFF.

The chain joins TRBV6-5 to TRBJ1-3; D remains ambiguous. V was shortened by 4 bases and J by 0 bases, with 13 bases between the two germline ends. CDR1 and CDR2 from the germline V gene are MNHEY and SVGAGI. CDR3 length: 16 residues. CDR3 protein: CASSSWQPSSGNTIYF. For the CDR3, the DNA is TGTGCCAGCAGTTCGTGGCAGCCCAGCTCTGGAAACACCATATATTTT.

This clone has just one count. The rearrangement uses TRBV5-6 and TRBJ1-6; possible D gene TRBD1, 5 bases. Trimming shortened V by 3 bases and J by 7 bases, and 17 bases separated the two germline ends. CDR1 is SGHDT and CDR2 is YYEEEE in the germline V gene. The CDR3 sequence is 16 residues long. The CDR3 DNA follows: TGTGCCAGCAGCTGCAGAGAGACAGAGAACAATTCACCCCTCCACTTT. Protein: CASSCRETENNSPLHF.

This rearrangement joins TRBV15 to TRBJ1-5, with D perhaps matching TRBD1 (5 bases). CDR3 length: 15 amino acids. CDR1 LNHNV and CDR2 YYDKDF come from the germline V gene (reference sequence). The ends were cut back, 3 bases at V and 6 bases at J, with 15 bases in the middle. CDR3 protein: CATSSPLGGSQPQHF. Written as DNA, the CDR3 is TGTGCCACCAGCAGCCCATTGGGGGGAAGTCAGCCCCAGCATTTT.

This rearrangement joins TRBV9 to TRBJ2-5, with D perhaps TRBD2 (6 bases). The germline V and J ends were trimmed by 4 bases and 2 bases, with 12 bases remaining between them. Per germline, CDR1 SGDLS and CDR2 YYNGEE. The CDR3 sequence is 14 residues long. The CDR3 here is CASSPGVPQETQYF. The CDR3 coding sequence is TGTGCCAGCAGCCCGGGAGTACCTCAAGAGACCCAGTACTTC.

V and J are TRBV9 and TRBJ2-5, with TRBD1 identical over 9 bases. J was trimmed by 2 bases and V by 3 bases; bases with no gene match: 5. This CDR3 spans 15 amino acids. Looked up from germline, CDR1 is SGDLS and CDR2 is YYNGEE. This CDR3 is CASSAGTGSQETQYF. Here the CDR3 DNA reads TGTGCCAGCAGCGCCGGGACAGGGTCACAAGAGACCCAGTACTTC.

V usage is TRBV7-8 and J usage is TRBJ2-2; 8 bases are a match to TRBD2. Germline CDR1 is SGHVS and CDR2 is FQNEAQ. CDR3 length: 14 amino acids. After removal of 4 bases from V and 11 bases from J, the junction contained 9 bases not matched to a gene. This CDR3 reads CASSSLAGPFELFF. In DNA, the CDR3 is TGTGCCAGCAGCTCGTTAGCGGGACCCTTCGAGCTGTTTTTT.